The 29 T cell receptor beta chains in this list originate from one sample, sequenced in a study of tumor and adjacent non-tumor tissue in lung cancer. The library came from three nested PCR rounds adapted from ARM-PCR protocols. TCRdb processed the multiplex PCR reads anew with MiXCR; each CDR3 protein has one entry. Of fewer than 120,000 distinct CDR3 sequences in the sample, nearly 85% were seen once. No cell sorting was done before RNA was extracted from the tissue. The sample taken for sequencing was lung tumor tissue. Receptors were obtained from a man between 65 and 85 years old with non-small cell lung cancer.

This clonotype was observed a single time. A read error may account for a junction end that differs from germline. CDR3 amino acids: CSVKAGGETHYF. CDR3 DNA sequence: TGCAGCGTAAAGGCAGGGGGAGAGACCCACTACTTC. V usage is TRBV29-1 and J usage is TRBJ2-5; 7 nucleotides agree with TRBD1. This CDR3 is 12 amino acids long. Germline loops: CDR1 SQVTM, CDR2 ANQGSEA.

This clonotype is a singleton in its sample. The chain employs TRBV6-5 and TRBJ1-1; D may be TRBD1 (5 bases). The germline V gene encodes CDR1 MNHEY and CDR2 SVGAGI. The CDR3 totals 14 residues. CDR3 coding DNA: TGTATCAGCAGCTGGACATGGTTGAACACTGAAGCTTTCTTT. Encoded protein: CISSWTWLNTEAFF.

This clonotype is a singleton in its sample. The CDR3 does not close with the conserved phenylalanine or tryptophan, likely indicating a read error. As DNA, the CDR3 is TGTGCCACCAGTTGCAGGGGGTGGGTCAATGAGCAGTACTAC. It encodes CATSCRGWVNEQYY. The chain recombines TRBV24-1 with TRBJ2-1; TRBD1 matches at 7 bases. Matching the DNA end better, TRBJ2-7 makes the J call doubtful. Germline V gene sequence: CDR1 KGHDR, CDR2 SFDVKD. CDR3 length: 14 amino acids.

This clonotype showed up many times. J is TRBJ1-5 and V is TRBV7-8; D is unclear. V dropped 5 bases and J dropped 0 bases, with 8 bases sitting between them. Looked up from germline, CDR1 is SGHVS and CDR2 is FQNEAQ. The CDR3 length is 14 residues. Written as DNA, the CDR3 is TGTGCCAGCAGCCAGACGGTTAGCAATCAGCCCCAGCATTTT. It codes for CASSQTVSNQPQHF.

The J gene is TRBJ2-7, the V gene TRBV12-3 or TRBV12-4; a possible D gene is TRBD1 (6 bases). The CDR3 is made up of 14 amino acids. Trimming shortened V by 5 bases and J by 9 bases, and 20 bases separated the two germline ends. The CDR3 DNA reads TGTGCCAGCAGTATCCTAACAGGGTCGGGTGGGCAGTACTTC. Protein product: CASSILTGSGGQYF.

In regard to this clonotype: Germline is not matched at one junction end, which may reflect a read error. In DNA, the CDR3 is TGTGCCAGCAGCCATACTAGCTGGAGCTCCTACGAGAAGTACTTC. It is translated as CASSHTSWSSYEKYF. The gene calls are TRBV6-5 and TRBJ2-7; D is possibly TRBD2 (6 bases). The CDR3 totals 15 residues. Germline CDR1 MNHEY, CDR2 SVGAGI.

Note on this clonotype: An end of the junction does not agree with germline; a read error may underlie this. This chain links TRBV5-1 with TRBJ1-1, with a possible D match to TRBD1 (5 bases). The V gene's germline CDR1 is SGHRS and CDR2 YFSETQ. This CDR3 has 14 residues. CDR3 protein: CVSSSQVGNAEAFF. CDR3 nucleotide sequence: TGCGTCAGCAGCTCACAGGTGGGGAACGCTGAAGCTTTCTTT.

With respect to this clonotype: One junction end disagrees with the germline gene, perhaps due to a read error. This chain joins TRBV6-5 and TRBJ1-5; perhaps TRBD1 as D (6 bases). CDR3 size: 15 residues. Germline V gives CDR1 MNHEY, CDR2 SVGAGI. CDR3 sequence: CASSQTGYSNQTQHF. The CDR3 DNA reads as TGTGCCAGCAGCCAGACAGGATATAGCAATCAGACCCAGCATTTT.

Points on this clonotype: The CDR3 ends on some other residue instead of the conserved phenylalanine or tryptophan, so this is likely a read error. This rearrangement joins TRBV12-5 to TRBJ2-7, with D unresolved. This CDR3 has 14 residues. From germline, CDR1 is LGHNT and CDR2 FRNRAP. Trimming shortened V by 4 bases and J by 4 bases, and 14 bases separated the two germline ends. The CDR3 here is CASGSGGATYEQYY. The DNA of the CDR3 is TGTGCTAGTGGTTCCGGCGGAGCTACGTACGAGCAGTACTAC.

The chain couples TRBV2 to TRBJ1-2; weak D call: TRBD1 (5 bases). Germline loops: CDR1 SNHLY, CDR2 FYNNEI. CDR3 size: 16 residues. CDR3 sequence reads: CVSSEEWSGHNYGYTF. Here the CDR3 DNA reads TGTGTTAGCAGTGAAGAGTGGTCCGGACACAACTATGGCTACACCTTC.

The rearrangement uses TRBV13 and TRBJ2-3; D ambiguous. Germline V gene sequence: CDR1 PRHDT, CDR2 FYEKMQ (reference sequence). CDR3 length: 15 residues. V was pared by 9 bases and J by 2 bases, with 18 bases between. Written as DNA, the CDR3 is TGTGCCAGGAGCCCCCGCCAAGCAACCACAGATACGCAGTATTTT. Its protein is CARSPRQATTDTQYF.

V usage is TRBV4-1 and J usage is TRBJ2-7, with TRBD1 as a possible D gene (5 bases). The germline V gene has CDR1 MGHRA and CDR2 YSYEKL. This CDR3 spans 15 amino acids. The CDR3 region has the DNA TGCGCTAGCAGCCAAGGAGTCAGGGTCTCCTACGAGCAGTACGTC. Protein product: CASSQGVRVSYEQYV.

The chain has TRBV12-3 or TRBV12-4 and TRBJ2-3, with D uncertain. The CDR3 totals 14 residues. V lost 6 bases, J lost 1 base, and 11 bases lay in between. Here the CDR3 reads CASRSDEGTDTQYF. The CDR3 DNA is TGTGCCAGCAGGAGCGATGAGGGCACAGATACGCAGTATTTT.

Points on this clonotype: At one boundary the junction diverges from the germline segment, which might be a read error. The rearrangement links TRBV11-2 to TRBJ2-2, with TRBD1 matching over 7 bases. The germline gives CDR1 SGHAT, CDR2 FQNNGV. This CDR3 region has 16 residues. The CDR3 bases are TGTCCCAGCAGCTTAGTGGGCACAGGGGTTGCTGGGGAACTGTTTTTT. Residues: CPSSLVGTGVAGELFF.

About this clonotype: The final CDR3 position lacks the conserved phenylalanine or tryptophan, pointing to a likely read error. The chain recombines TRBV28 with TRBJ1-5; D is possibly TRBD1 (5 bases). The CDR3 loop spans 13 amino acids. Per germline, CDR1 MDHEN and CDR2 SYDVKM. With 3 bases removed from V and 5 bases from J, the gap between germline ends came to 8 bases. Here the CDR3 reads CASSLGGDQPQHS. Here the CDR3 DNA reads TGTGCCAGCAGTTTGGGGGGTGATCAGCCCCAGCATTCT.

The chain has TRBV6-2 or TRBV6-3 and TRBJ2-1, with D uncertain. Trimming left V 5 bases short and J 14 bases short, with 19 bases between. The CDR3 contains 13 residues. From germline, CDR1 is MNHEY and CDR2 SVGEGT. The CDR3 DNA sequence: TGTGCCAGCAGTCCTACAACTCCGCATGCGGAGTTCTTC. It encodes CASSPTTPHAEFF.

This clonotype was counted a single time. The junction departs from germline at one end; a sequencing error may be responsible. CDR3 amino acids: CTSTLQGTGDQPQRF. CDR3 sequence (DNA): TGTACCAGCACCCTTCAAGGGACAGGGGATCAGCCCCAGCGTTTT. The J gene is TRBJ1-5, the V gene TRBV4-2; 10 nucleotides match TRBD1. The CDR3 totals 15 residues. CDR1 is LGHNA and CDR2 is YNFKEQ in the germline V gene.

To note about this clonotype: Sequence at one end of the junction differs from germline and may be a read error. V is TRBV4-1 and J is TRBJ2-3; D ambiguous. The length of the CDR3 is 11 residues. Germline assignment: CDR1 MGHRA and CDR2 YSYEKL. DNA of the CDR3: TGCACCAGCAGAGGCACAGATACGCTGTATTTT. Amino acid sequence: CTSRGTDTLYF.

The DNA of the CDR3 is TGTGCCACCTGGGAGGGTGGCTATGGCTACACCTTC. Translation gives CATWEGGYGYTF. V gene TRBV6-5 combines with J gene TRBJ1-2; no definite D call. Germline CDR1 is MNHEY and CDR2 is SVGAGI. The CDR3 length is 12 residues. The ends were cut back, 10 bases at V and 4 bases at J, with 13 bases in the middle.

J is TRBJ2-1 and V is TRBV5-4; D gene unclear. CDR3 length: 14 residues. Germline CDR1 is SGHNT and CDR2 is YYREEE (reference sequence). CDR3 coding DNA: TGTGGCCGCAGCCCCGTGGGTTCCTACAATGAGCAGTTCTTC. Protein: CGRSPVGSYNEQFF.

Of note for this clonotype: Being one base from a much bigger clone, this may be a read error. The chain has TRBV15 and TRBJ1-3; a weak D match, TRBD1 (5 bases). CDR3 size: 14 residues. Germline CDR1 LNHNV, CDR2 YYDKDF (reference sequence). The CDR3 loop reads CAASSGTDGNTIYF. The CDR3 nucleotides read TGTGCCGCCAGCAGCGGGACCGACGGAAACACCATATATTTT.

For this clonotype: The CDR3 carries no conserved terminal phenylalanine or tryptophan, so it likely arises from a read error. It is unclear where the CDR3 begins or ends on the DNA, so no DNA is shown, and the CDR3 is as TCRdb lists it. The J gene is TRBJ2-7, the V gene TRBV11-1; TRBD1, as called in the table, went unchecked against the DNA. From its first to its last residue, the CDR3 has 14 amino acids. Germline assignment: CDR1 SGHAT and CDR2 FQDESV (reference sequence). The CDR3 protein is CASQPPGQNYEHYL.

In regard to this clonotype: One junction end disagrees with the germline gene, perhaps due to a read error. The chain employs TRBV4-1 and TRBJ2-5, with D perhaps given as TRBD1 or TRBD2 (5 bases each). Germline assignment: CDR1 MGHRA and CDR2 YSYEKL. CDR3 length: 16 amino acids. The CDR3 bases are TGCGCCAGCTGCCAGGACCGGGACGGATATCAAGAGACCCAGTACTTC. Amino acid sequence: CASCQDRDGYQETQYF.

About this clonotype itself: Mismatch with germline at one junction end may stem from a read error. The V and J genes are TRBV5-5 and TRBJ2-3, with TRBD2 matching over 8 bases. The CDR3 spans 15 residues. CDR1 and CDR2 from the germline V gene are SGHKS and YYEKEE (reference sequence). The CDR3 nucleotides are TGTGCCAGCGGCTTGGACGGGGGGGCTCCATATACGCAGTATTTT. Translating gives CASGLDGGAPYTQYF.

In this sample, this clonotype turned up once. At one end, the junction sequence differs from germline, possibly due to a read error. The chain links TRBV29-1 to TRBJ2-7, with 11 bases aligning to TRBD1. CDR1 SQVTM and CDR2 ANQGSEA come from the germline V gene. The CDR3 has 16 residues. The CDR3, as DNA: TGCAGCGTTGAAGTGATGCGGACAGGGGGCTCCTACGACCAGTACTTC. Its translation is CSVEVMRTGGSYDQYF.

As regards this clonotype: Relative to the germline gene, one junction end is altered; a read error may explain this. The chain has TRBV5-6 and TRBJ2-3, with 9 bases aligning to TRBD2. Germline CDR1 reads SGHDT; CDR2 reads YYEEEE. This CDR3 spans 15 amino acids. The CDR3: CACSLVAGEADMQYF. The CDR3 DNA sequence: TGTGCCTGCAGCTTGGTAGCGGGAGAGGCAGATATGCAGTATTTT.

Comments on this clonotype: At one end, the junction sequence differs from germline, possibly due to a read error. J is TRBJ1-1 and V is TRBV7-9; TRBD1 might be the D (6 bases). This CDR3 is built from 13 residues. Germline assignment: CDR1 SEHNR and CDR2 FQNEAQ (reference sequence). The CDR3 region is CVSSLAGDTESFF. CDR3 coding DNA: TGTGTCAGCAGCTTAGCCGGGGACACTGAATCTTTCTTT.

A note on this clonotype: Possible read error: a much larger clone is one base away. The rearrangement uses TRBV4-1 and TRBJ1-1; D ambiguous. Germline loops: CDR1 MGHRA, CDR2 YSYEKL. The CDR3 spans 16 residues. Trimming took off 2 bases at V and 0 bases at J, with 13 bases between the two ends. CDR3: CASSQPSLVLNTEAFF. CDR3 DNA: TGCGCCAGCAGCCAACCATCTCTGGTCCTGAACACTGAAGCTTTCTTT.

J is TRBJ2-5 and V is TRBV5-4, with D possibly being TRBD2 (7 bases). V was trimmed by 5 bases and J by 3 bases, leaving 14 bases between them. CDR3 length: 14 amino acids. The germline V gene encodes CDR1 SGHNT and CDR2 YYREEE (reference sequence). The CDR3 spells CASRGGTNEETQYF. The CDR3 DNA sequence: TGTGCCAGCAGAGGGGGGACTAACGAAGAGACCCAGTACTTC.